This T cell receptor beta chain came from a study of shared clonotypes between healthy human individuals. The study, taken as a whole, reports: Among donors, the sharing of clonotypes was expected to be influenced by sequencing depth.

The length of the CDR3 is 16 residues. The V and J ends lost 7 bases and 0 bases respectively, with 16 bases between them. The germline V gene encodes CDR1 MNHEY and CDR2 SMNVEV (reference sequence). The data were produced by immunoSEQ multiplex PCR, yet TCRdb's version contains in-frame clones alone and is incomplete. The sample consists of about 480,000 clones, over 60% of them appearing once. Comment on this clone: Its antigen is currently unknown.

The clonotype comes from a woman between 40 and 55 years old in good health. Some clones in this sample may be carry-over from other donors' samples. The rearrangement links TRBV27 to TRBJ1-5; D is unclear. Sequencing was performed on PBMCs. This CDR3 reads CASMEVRSYSNQPQHF. Here the CDR3 DNA reads TGTGCCAGCATGGAAGTCCGGAGTTATAGCAATCAGCCCCAGCATTTT.